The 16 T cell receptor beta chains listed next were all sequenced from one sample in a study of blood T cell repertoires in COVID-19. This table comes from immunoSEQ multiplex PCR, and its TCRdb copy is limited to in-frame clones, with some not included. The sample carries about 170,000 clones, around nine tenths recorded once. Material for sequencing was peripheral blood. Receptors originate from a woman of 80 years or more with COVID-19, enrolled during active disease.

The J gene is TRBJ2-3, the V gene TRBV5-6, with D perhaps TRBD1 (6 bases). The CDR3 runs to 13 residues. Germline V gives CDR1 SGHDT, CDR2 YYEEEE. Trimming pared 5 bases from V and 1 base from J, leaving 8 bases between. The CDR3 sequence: CASRTGRTDTQYF. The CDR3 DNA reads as TGTGCCAGCAGGACAGGACGCACAGATACGCAGTATTTT. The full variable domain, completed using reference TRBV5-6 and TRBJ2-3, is DAGVTQSPTHLIKTRGQQVTLRCSPKSGHDTVSWYQQALGQGPQFIFQYYEEEERQRGNFPDRFSGHQFPNYSSELNVNALLLGDSALYLCASRTGRTDTQYFGPGTRLTVL.

The CDR3 loop reads CSVGQGVSNQPQHF. CDR3 nucleotides: TGCAGCGTCGGACAGGGAGTCAGCAATCAGCCCCAGCATTTT. The V gene is TRBV29-1, the J gene TRBJ1-5; 8 bases fit TRBD1. This CDR3 has 14 amino acids. Per germline, CDR1 SQVTM and CDR2 ANQGSEA. The ends lost 6 bases at V and 1 base at J; junction bases unmatched: 5. Drawing the rest from reference TRBV29-1 and TRBJ1-5, the complete variable domain is SAVISQKPSRDICQRGTSLTIQCQVDSQVTMMFWYRQQPGQSLTLIATANQGSEATYESGFVIDKFPISRPNLTFSTLTVSNMSPEDSSIYLCSVGQGVSNQPQHFGDGTRLSIL.

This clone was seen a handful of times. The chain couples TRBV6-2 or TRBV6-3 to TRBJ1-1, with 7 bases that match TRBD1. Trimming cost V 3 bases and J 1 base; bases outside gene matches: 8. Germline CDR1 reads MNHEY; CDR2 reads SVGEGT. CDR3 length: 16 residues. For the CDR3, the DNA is TGTGCCAGCAGTTATTTCGCGGGACAGTCGAACACTGAAGCTTTCTTT. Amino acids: CASSYFAGQSNTEAFF.

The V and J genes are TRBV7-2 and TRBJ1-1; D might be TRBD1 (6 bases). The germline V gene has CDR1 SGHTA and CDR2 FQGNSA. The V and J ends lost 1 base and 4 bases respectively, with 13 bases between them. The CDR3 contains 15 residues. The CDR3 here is CASSLVGGRGTEAFF. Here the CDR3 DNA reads TGTGCCAGCAGCTTAGTCGGGGGGCGGGGCACTGAAGCTTTCTTT.

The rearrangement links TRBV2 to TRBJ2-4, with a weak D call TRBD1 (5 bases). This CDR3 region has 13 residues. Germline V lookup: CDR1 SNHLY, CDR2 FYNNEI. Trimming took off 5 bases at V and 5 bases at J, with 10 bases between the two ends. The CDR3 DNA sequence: TGTGCCAGCAGTAGATTCAGGGAAAACATTCAGTACTTC. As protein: CASSRFRENIQYF.

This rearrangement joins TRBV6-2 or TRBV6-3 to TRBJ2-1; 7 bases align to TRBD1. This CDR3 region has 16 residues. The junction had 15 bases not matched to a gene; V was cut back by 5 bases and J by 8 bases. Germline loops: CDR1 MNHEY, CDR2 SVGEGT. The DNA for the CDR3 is TGTGCCAGCAGTCGACCGGACAGGTTGGATTTCTATGAGCAGTTCTTC. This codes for CASSRPDRLDFYEQFF.

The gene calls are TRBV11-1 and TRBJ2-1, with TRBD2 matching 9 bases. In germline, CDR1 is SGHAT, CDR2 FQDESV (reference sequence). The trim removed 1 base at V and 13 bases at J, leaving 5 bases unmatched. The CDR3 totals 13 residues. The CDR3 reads CASSLGLAGPQFF. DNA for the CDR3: TGTGCCAGCAGCTTAGGGCTAGCGGGGCCACAGTTCTTC.

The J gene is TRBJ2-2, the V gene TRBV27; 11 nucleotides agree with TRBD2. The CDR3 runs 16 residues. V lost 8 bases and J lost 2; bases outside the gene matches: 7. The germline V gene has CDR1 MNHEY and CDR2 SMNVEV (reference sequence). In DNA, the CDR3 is TGTGCCAGCCGTAGCGGGAGGGCCGTCAACACCGGGGAGCTGTTTTTT. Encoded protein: CASRSGRAVNTGELFF.

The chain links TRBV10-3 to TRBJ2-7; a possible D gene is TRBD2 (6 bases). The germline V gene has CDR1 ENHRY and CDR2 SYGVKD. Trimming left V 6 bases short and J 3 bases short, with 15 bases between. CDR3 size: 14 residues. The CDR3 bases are TGTGCCATCAGCTCTAGCGAACTCAACTACGAGCAGTACTTC. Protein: CAISSSELNYEQYF.

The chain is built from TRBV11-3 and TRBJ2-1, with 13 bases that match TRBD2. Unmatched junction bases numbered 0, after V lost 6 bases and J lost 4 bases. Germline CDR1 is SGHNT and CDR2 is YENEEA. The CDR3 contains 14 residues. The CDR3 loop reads CASRTSGGYNEQFF. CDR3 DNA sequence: TGTGCCAGCAGGACTAGCGGGGGGTACAATGAGCAGTTCTTC.

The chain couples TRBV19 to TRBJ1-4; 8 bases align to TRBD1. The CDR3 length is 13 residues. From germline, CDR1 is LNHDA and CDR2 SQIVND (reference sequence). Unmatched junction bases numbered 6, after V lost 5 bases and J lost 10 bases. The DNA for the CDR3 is TGTGCCAGTAGTCCGCCCGACAGGGGAAAACTGTTTTTT. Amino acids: CASSPPDRGKLFF. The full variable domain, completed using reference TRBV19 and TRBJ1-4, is DGGITQSPKYLFRKEGQNVTLSCEQNLNHDAMYWYRQDPGQGLRLIYYSQIVNDFQKGDIAEGYSVSREKKESFPLTVTSAQKNPTAFYLCASSPPDRGKLFFGSGTQLSVL.

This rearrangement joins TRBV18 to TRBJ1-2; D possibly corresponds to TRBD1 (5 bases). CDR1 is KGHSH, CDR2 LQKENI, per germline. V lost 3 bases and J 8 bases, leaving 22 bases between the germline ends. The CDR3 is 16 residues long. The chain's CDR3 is CASSPSTRGIRGGYTF. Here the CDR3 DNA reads TGTGCCAGCTCACCGTCGACCCGGGGGATTAGAGGAGGCTACACCTTC.

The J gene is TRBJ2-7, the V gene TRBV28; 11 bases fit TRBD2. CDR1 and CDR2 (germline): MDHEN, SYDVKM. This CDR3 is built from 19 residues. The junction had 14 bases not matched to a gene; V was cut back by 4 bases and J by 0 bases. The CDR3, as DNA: TGTGCCAGCAGTTCCCTATTGGGGGGGACTAGCGGAACCTCCTACGAGCAGTACTTC. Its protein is CASSSLLGGTSGTSYEQYF.

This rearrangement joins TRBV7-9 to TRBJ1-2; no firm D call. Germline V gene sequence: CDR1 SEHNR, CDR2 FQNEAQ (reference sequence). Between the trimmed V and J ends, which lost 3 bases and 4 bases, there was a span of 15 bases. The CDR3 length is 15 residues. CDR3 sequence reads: CASSFTPTKTYGYTF. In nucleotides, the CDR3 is TGTGCCAGCAGCTTCACCCCGACTAAAACCTATGGCTACACCTTC.

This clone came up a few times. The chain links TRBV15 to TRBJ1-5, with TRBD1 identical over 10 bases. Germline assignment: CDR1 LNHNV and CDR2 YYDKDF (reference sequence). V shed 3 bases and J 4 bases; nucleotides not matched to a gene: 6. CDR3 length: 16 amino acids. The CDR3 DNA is TGTGCCACCAGCAGGGCCCGACAGGGGGCGAATCAGCCCCAGCATTTT. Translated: CATSRARQGANQPQHF.

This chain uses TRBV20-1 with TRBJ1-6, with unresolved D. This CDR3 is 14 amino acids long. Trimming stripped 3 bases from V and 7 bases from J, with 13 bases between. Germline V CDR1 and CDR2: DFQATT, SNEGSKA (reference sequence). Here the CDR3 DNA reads TGCAGTGCTAGTTGGCCGGGTATCAATTCACCCCTCCACTTT. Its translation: CSASWPGINSPLHF.